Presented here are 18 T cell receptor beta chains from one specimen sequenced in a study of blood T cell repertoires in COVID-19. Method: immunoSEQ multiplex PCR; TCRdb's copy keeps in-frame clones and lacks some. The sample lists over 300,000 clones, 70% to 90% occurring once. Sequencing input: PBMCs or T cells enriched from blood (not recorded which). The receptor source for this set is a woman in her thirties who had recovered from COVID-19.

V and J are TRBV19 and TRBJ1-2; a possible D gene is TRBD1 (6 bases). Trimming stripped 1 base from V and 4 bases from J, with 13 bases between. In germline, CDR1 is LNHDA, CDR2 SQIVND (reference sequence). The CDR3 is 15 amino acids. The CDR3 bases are TGTGCCAGTAGTATAGGAAGCAGGGGAAGCTATGGCTACACCTTC. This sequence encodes CASSIGSRGSYGYTF.

In nucleotides, the CDR3 is TGCAGCGTAAGAGGAGGCCAAGGCTATGGCTACACCTTC. Residues: CSVRGGQGYGYTF. The J gene is TRBJ1-2, the V gene TRBV29-1, with D hard to call. This CDR3 contains 13 residues. CDR1 is SQVTM and CDR2 is ANQGSEA in the germline V gene. V was cut by 6 bases and J by 4 bases, with 15 bases left in between. The complete variable domain, with remaining parts taken from reference TRBV29-1 and TRBJ1-2, reads SAVISQKPSRDICQRGTSLTIQCQVDSQVTMMFWYRQQPGQSLTLIATANQGSEATYESGFVIDKFPISRPNLTFSTLTVSNMSPEDSSIYLCSVRGGQGYGYTFGSGTRLTVV.

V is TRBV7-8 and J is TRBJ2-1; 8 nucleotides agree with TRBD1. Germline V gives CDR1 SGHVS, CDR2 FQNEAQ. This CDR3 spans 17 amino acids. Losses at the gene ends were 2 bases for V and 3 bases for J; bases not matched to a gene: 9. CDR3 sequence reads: CASSLTPGQVHYNEQFF. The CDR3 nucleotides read TGTGCCAGCAGCTTAACCCCGGGACAGGTCCACTACAATGAGCAGTTCTTC.

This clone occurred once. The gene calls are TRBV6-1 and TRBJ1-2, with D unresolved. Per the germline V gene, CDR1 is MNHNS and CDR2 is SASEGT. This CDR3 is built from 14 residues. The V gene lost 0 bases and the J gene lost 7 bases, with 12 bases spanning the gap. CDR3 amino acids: CASSEAWQTGGYTF. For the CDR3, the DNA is TGTGCCAGCAGTGAAGCGTGGCAGACGGGTGGCTACACCTTC.

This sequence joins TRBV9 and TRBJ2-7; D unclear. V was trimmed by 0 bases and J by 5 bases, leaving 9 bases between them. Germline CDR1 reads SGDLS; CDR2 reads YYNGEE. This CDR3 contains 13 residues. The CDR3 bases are TGTGCCAGCAGCGTAGGCGGCGGAGACGAGCAGTACTTC. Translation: CASSVGGGDEQYF.

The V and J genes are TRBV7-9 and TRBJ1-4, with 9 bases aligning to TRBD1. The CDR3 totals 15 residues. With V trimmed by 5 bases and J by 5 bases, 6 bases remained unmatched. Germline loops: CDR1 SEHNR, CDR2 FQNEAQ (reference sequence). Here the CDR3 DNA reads TGTGCCAGCAGCGCCACCGGGACAGGGAATGAAAAACTGTTTTTT. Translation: CASSATGTGNEKLFF.

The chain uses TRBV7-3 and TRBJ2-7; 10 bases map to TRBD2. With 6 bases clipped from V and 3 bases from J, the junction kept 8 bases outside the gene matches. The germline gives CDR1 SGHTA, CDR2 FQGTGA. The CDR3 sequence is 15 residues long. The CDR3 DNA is TGTGCCAGCAGTCTTAAAGGACTAGCGGACTACGAGCAGTACTTC. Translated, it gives CASSLKGLADYEQYF.

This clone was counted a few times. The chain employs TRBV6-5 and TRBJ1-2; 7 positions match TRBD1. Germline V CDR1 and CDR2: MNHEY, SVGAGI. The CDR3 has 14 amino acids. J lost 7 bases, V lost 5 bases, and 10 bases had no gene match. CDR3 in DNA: TGTGCCAGCAGTCAATCCGAGACAGGGCCTGGCTACACCTTC. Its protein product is CASSQSETGPGYTF.

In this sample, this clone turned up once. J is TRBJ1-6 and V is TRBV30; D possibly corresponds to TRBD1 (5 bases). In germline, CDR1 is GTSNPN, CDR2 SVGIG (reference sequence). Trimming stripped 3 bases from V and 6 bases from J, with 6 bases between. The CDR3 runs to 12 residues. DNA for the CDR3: TGTGCCTGGAGGGGGCCTAATTCACCCCTCCACTTT. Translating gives CAWRGPNSPLHF.

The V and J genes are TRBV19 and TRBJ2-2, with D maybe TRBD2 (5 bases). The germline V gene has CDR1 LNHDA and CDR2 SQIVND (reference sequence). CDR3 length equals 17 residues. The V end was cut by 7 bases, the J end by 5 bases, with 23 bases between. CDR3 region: CASTSSVLAFSTGELFF. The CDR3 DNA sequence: TGTGCCAGTACCTCGTCCGTATTAGCGTTCTCGACCGGGGAGCTGTTTTTT.

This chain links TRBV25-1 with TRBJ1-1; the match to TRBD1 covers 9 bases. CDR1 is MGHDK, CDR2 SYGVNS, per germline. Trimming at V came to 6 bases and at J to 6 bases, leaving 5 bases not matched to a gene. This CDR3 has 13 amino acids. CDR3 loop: CASRGQGLPEAFF. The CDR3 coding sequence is TGTGCCAGCAGGGGACAGGGTTTACCTGAAGCTTTCTTT.

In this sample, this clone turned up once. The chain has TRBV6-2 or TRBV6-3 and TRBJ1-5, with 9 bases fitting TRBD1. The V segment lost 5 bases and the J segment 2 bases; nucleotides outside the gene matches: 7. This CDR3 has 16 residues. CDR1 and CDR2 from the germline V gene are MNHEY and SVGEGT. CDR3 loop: CASSRATGGGNQPQHF. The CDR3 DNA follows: TGTGCCAGCAGTCGCGCTACAGGGGGCGGCAATCAGCCCCAGCATTTT.

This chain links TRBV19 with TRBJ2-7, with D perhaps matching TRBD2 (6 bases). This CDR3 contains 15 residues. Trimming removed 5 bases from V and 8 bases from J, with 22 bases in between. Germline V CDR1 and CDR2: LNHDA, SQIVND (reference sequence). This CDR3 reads CASSRWEVGPSKQYF. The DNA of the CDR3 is TGTGCCAGTAGTCGCTGGGAGGTTGGGCCCTCCAAGCAGTACTTC.

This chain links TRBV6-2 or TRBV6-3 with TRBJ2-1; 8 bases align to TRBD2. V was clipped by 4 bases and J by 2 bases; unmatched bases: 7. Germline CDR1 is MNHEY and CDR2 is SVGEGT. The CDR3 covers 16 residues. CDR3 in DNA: TGTGCCAGCAGTTCTTTCAGGCGGGGGGCCTACAATGAGCAGTTCTTC. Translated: CASSSFRRGAYNEQFF.

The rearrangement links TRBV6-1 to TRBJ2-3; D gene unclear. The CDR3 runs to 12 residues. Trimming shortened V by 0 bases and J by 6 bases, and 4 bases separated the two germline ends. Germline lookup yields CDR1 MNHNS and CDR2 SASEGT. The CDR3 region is CASSEALDTQYF. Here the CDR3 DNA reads TGTGCCAGCAGTGAAGCCCTGGATACGCAGTATTTT.

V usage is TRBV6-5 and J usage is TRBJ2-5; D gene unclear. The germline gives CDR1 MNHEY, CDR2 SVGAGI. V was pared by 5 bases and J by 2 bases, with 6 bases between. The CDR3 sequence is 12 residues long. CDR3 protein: CASSQFQETQYF. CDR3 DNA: TGTGCCAGCAGTCAATTTCAAGAGACCCAGTACTTC.

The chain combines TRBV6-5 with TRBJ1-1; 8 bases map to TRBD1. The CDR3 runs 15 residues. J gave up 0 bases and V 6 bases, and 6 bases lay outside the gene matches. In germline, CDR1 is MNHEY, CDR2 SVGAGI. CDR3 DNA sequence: TGTGCCAGCAGAGCGACAGGGGCCCTGAACACTGAAGCTTTCTTT. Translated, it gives CASRATGALNTEAFF.

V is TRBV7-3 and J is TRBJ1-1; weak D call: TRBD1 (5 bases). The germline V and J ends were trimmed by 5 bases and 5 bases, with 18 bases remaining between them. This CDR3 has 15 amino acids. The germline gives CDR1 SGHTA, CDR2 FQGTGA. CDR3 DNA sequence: TGTGCCAGCAGCCCTGGCGGAAGGGGAGGGACTGAAGCTTTCTTT. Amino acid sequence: CASSPGGRGGTEAFF.